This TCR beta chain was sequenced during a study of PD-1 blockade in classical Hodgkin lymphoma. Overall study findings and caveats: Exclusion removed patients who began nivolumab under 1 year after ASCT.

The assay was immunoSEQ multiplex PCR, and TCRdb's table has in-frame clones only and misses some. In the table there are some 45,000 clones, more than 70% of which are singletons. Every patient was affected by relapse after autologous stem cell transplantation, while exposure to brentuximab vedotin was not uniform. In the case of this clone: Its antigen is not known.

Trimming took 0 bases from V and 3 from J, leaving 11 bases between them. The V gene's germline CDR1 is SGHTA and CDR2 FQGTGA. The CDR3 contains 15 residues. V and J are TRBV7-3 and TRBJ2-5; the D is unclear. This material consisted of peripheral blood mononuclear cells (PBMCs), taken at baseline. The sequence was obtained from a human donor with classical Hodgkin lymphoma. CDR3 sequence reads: CASSLTGIIEETQYF. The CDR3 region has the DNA TGTGCCAGCAGCTTAACAGGGATTATTGAAGAGACCCAGTACTTC. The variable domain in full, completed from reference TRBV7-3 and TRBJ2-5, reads GAGVSQTPSNKVTEKGKYVELRCDPISGHTALYWYRQSLGQGPEFLIYFQGTGAADDSGLPNDRFFAVRPEGSVSTLKIQRTERGDSAVYLCASSLTGIIEETQYFGPGTRLLVL.